This entry lists 15 T cell receptor beta chains sequenced from one sample in a study of radiation and T cells in renal cell carcinoma. Repertoires were generated with immunoSEQ multiplex PCR, while TCRdb's copy carries only in-frame clones and drops some. Altogether roughly 86,000 clones are present, 70% to 90% being singletons, with the ten largest covering approximately 8.8%. Sample time point: blood 4 weeks post-SBRT, at nephrectomy. Specified treatment: 15 Gy SBRT to primary tumor, nephrectomy 4 weeks later. Sequences were derived from blood, sampled from a patient whose treatment included radiotherapy and nephrectomy. The receptor set was obtained from a man aged 50 to 59 with renal cell carcinoma.

CDR3 sequence (DNA): TGTGCCACCAAACTGGATACAGGGCAGAATCAGCCCCAGCATTTT. Its translation is CATKLDTGQNQPQHF. V and J are TRBV6-1 and TRBJ1-5, with a weak D call TRBD1 (6 bases). Trimming took 10 bases from V and 4 from J, leaving 20 bases between them. This CDR3 contains 15 residues. Germline lookup yields CDR1 MNHNS and CDR2 SASEGT.

The chain is built from TRBV10-3 and TRBJ1-3; TRBD1 agrees at 8 bases. The J segment lost 4 bases and the V segment lost 8 bases, leaving 4 bases of the junction unmatched. Per the germline V gene, CDR1 is ENHRY and CDR2 is SYGVKD. There are 13 residues in the CDR3. The CDR3 sequence: CAIAGGAGNTIYF. CDR3 bases: TGTGCCATCGCAGGGGGCGCCGGAAACACCATATATTTT.

The gene calls are TRBV29-1 and TRBJ1-2; D unclear. V was cut by 3 bases and J by 4 bases, with 15 bases left in between. Germline V CDR1 and CDR2: SQVTM, ANQGSEA. This CDR3 has 14 residues. As DNA, the CDR3 is TGCAGCGTTGATATCTTGGGCCCCTTCTATGGCTACACCTTC. Amino acid sequence: CSVDILGPFYGYTF.

The chain combines TRBV5-1 with TRBJ2-2, with 10 bases aligning to TRBD1. Looked up from germline, CDR1 is SGHRS and CDR2 is YFSETQ. The CDR3 loop spans 19 amino acids. V was clipped by 0 bases and J by 5 bases; unmatched bases: 13. Here the CDR3 DNA reads TGCGCCAGCAGCTTGGAGGGACAGGGGATCACCAGGCTAACCGGGGAGCTGTTTTTT. Translation gives CASSLEGQGITRLTGELFF.

As DNA, the CDR3 is TGTGCCAGCAGTCTCCCCCAGGGACTAGCGGGAGGGCCAGTGCAGTACTTC. It codes for CASSLPQGLAGGPVQYF. This chain joins TRBV28 and TRBJ2-7; 16 bases fit TRBD2. This CDR3 region has 17 residues. V lost 5 bases, J lost 9 bases, and 13 bases stayed unmatched. Germline V lookup: CDR1 MDHEN, CDR2 SYDVKM.

This CDR3 reads CASSQPRHSGEKLFF. CDR3 sequence (DNA): TGCGCCAGCAGTCAACCGAGGCACTCCGGTGAAAAACTGTTTTTT. This chain connects TRBV23-1 to TRBJ1-4; D is unclear. TRBV23-1 is filed as an ORF, its function uncertain. Trimming cost V 2 bases and J 7 bases, with 14 bases left between them. This CDR3 is 15 amino acids long.

The J gene is TRBJ2-3, the V gene TRBV5-1; TRBD1 agrees at 11 bases. This CDR3 has 15 amino acids. Germline V gene sequence: CDR1 SGHRS, CDR2 YFSETQ. The V and J ends lost 3 bases and 3 bases, in that order; junction bases with no gene match: 3. This CDR3 reads CASSSDRGLTDTQYF. The CDR3 DNA reads as TGCGCCAGCAGCTCGGACAGGGGGCTTACAGATACGCAGTATTTT.

This rearrangement joins TRBV5-1 to TRBJ2-3; TRBD1 is a possible D gene (5 bases). V was cut by 0 bases and J by 0 bases, with 11 bases left in between. The CDR3 covers 16 residues. Germline V gives CDR1 SGHRS, CDR2 YFSETQ. CDR3 nucleotide sequence: TGCGCCAGCAGCTTGGAACAGGCCCTGAGCACAGATACGCAGTATTTT. Its protein product is CASSLEQALSTDTQYF.

The chain has TRBV29-1 and TRBJ2-7; D unresolved. Germline V CDR1 and CDR2: SQVTM, ANQGSEA. V was clipped by 7 bases and J by 6 bases, with 16 bases between them. The CDR3 extends over 12 amino acids. CDR3 region: CSGGLGMREQYF. CDR3 sequence (DNA): TGCAGCGGGGGTCTGGGGATGCGCGAGCAGTACTTC.

V gene TRBV29-1 combines with J gene TRBJ1-5; D unresolved. V was pared by 4 bases and J by 5 bases, with 12 bases between. This CDR3 contains 13 residues. CDR1 is SQVTM, CDR2 ANQGSEA, per germline. For the CDR3, the DNA is TGCAGCGTTGGCTGGATGTATGATCAGCCCCAGCATTTT. As protein: CSVGWMYDQPQHF.

This clone has a single count. The J gene is TRBJ2-1, the V gene TRBV9, with TRBD2 identical over 10 bases. CDR1 and CDR2 (germline): SGDLS, YYNGEE. The V gene end was trimmed by 0 bases and the J gene end by 6 bases; junction bases not matched to a gene: 6. The CDR3 has 16 amino acids. CDR3 amino acids: CASSVGASGSRNEQFF. The CDR3 DNA reads as TGTGCCAGCAGCGTAGGGGCTAGCGGGAGTCGCAATGAGCAGTTCTTC. The full variable domain, its missing parts supplied by reference TRBV9 and TRBJ2-1, is DSGVTQTPKHLITATGQRVTLRCSPRSGDLSVYWYQQSLDQGLQFLIQYYNGEERAKGNILERFSAQQFPDLHSELNLSSLELGDSALYFCASSVGASGSRNEQFFGPGTRLTVL.

The chain carries TRBV10-3 and TRBJ2-5; D gene uncertain. The CDR3 loop spans 12 amino acids. With 4 bases removed from V and 4 bases from J, the gap between germline ends came to 7 bases. CDR1 is ENHRY, CDR2 SYGVKD, per germline. CDR3 DNA sequence: TGTGCCATCAGTGTGGTCGGAGAGACCCAGTACTTC. Residues: CAISVVGETQYF.

This clone was seen a handful of times. J is TRBJ1-2 and V is TRBV30, with TRBD1 as a possible D gene (6 bases). V dropped 0 bases and J dropped 5 bases, with 10 bases sitting between them. The CDR3 totals 13 residues. In germline, CDR1 is GTSNPN, CDR2 SVGIG (reference sequence). CDR3 protein: CAWSVQGGYGYTF. The CDR3 bases are TGTGCCTGGAGTGTACAAGGGGGGTATGGCTACACCTTC. The full variable domain, in which reference TRBV30 and TRBJ1-2 provide the parts outside the CDR3, is SQTIHQWPATLVQPVGSPLSLECTVEGTSNPNLYWYRQAAGRGLQLLFYSVGIGQISSEVPQNLSASRPQDRQFILSSKKLLLSDSGFYLCAWSVQGGYGYTFGSGTRLTVV.

The V gene is TRBV11-1, the J gene TRBJ2-1; 14 positions agree with TRBD2. V dropped 5 bases and J dropped 6; count of bases not matched to a gene: 6. Germline CDR1 SGHAT, CDR2 FQDESV (reference sequence). CDR3 size: 16 residues. CDR3 loop: CASSRTSGRYGNEQFF. CDR3 in DNA: TGTGCCAGCAGCCGGACTAGCGGGAGGTACGGCAATGAGCAGTTCTTC.

The V and J genes are TRBV4-2 and TRBJ1-4; D is unclear. The CDR3 extends over 16 amino acids. Between the trimmed V and J ends, which lost 7 bases and 3 bases, there was a span of 18 bases. The germline CDR1 and CDR2 sequences are LGHNA and YNFKEQ. CDR3 amino acids: CASTPQTLSANEKLFF. CDR3 in DNA: TGTGCCAGCACCCCCCAGACCTTGTCAGCTAATGAAAAACTGTTTTTT.